These T cell receptor beta chains were read from a single sample in a study of OX40 agonist ivuxolimab in advanced cancers. Clones were read by immunoSEQ multiplex PCR, and TCRdb kept only the in-frame ones, dropping some. Counted here are around 80,000 clones, around nine tenths occurring once; the ten biggest clones make up about 0.2%. The input for sequencing was CD4+ or CD8+ T cells sorted from blood, taken in a trial of the OX40 agonist ivuxolimab. The receptors were gathered from an adult with an advanced solid tumor such as melanoma, head and neck, liver or kidney cancer. CDR3s include the opening cysteine and the closing phenylalanine or tryptophan. Each record gives: clone size, J gene, D gene, CDR3 length, V gene, CDR3 DNA, CDR3 protein. The D gene is left open where the match is weak. Not all rows give a size; the values are once, few, many and, for expanded clones, a class.

NA	TRBJ2-3	NA	18	TRBV28	TGTGCCAGCAGTTTAAAGGGATTCACTTGGTCTAGCACAGATACGCAGTATTTT	CASSLKGFTWSSTDTQYF
once	TRBJ1-6	NA	15	TRBV27	TGTGCCAGCAGAAGATGGCAGGAGCGCAATTCACCCCTCCACTTT	CASRRWQERNSPLHF
NA	TRBJ1-1	NA	15	TRBV28	TGTGCCAGCAGTCCCGAACAGGGTCAGGACACTGAAGCTTTCTTT	CASSPEQGQDTEAFF
NA	TRBJ1-1	NA	15	TRBV10-2	TGCGCCAGCAGTGAGTCGCCTCAGGGCTTCTCTGAAGCTTTCTTT	CASSESPQGFSEAFF
NA	TRBJ1-6	NA	14	TRBV14	TGTGCCAGCAGCCAAGATTGGGGGGATTCACCCCTCCACTTT	CASSQDWGDSPLHF
NA	TRBJ2-2	NA	12	TRBV29-1	TGCAGCGTTGCATGGAACACCGGGGAGCTGTTTTTT	CSVAWNTGELFF
NA	TRBJ2-5	TRBD1	15	TRBV7-9	TGTGCCAGCAGCGGAACGGGACAGCCGCAAGAGACCCAGTACTTC	CASSGTGQPQETQYF
NA	TRBJ2-2	NA	14	TRBV11-2	TGTGCCAGCAGCTTACTCAGAGACACCGGGGAGCTGTTTTTT	CASSLLRDTGELFF
NA	TRBJ2-3	TRBD2	17	TRBV29-1	TGCAGCGTTGAGGGACTAGCGGGAGAGGGGGGCACAGATACGCAGTATTTT	CSVEGLAGEGGTDTQYF
NA	TRBJ2-7	TRBD2	20	TRBV14	TGTGCCAGCAGCCAAGGGGGACTAGCGGGATACTGGGGGATATCCGACGAGCAGTACTTC	CASSQGGLAGYWGISDEQYF
NA	TRBJ2-1	TRBD2	14	TRBV7-3	TGTGCCAGCAGCTCGAGTGCGGGAGCCCCGGGTCTGTTCTTC	CASSSSAGAPGLFF
NA	TRBJ1-5	NA	15	TRBV19	TGTGCCAGTAGTCCTTCCAAGGGTTTCAATCAGCCCCAGCATTTT	CASSPSKGFNQPQHF
NA	TRBJ2-5	NA	16	TRBV15	TGTGCCACCAGGGGAGACGGGAGCGGGTACCGAGAGACCCAGTACTTC	CATRGDGSGYRETQYF
NA	TRBJ2-2	NA	15	TRBV5-1	TGCGCCAGCAGCTTGGAAGGGGCGGGCACCGGGGAGCTGTTTTTT	CASSLEGAGTGELFF
NA	TRBJ1-4	TRBD1	15	TRBV7-8	TGTGCCAGCAGCTATCCGACAGGGGGGGAAGAAAAACTGTTTTTT	CASSYPTGGEEKLFF
once	TRBJ2-5	NA	12	TRBV19	TGTGCCAGTAGTATTGGCTTGGGAGTTGAGTACTTC	CASSIGLGVEYF
NA	TRBJ2-7	NA	11	TRBV2	TGTGCCAGCACCCCCTTTTACGAGCAGTACTTC	CASTPFYEQYF
NA	TRBJ1-4	NA	14	TRBV30	TGTGCCTGGGGCCTCGGGGGAAGGGATGAAAAACTGTTTTTT	CAWGLGGRDEKLFF
NA	TRBJ2-1	NA	17	TRBV9	TGTGCCAGCAGCGTAGAGTTGAGGCAGGCGTCCTACAATGAGCAGTTCTTC	CASSVELRQASYNEQFF
NA	TRBJ2-5	NA	10	TRBV2	TGTGCCAGCAGTCTAGAGACCCAGTACTTC	CASSLETQYF
few	TRBJ1-6	TRBD1	16	TRBV5-1	TGCGCCAGCAGCGCGGGACAGAACGTTAGGAATTCACCCCTCCACTTT	CASSAGQNVRNSPLHF
NA	TRBJ2-5	TRBD2	15	TRBV5-1	TGCGCCAGCAGCTTGAGCCGGGGGGTATGGGAGACCCAGTACTTC	CASSLSRGVWETQYF
NA	TRBJ1-1	NA	15	TRBV14	TGTGCCAGCAGCCAAAACACAGGGTTTAATAGGCGAGCTTTCTTT	CASSQNTGFNRRAFF
NA	TRBJ2-5	NA	15	TRBV19	TGTGCCAGTAGTATAGTCGGAGGGAGTGGGGAGACCCAGTACTTC	CASSIVGGSGETQYF
NA	TRBJ1-6	NA	16	TRBV30	TGTGCCTGGAAAATCCGGGGAGGATCCTATAATTCACCCCTCCACTTT	CAWKIRGGSYNSPLHF
NA	TRBJ2-7	NA	15	TRBV14	TGTGCCAGCAGCCCCCGGGACGTATACTCCTACGAGCAGTACTTC	CASSPRDVYSYEQYF
NA	TRBJ2-7	TRBD1	13	TRBV19	TGTGCCAGTAGTACGGACAGGGGGCACGAGCAGTACTTC	CASSTDRGHEQYF
NA	TRBJ2-7	NA	14	TRBV18	TGTGCCAGCTCGCCCACCGGGACGGCCTACGAGCAGTACTTC	CASSPTGTAYEQYF
NA	TRBJ2-3	NA	13	TRBV6-4	TGTGCCAGCAGTGACTCGTCTCTGAGTACGCAGTATTTT	CASSDSSLSTQYF
NA	TRBJ2-3	TRBD2	17	TRBV7-2	TGTGCCAGCAGCTTAGTGACTAGCGCTTCTAGCACAGATACGCAGTATTTT	CASSLVTSASSTDTQYF